The source of this T cell receptor (beta chain) is a study of shared clonotypes between healthy human individuals. Study overall: Each donor contributed plates that comprised three CD4 naive, three CD4 memory, two CD8 naive and one CD8 memory.

What CD8 memory combined were CD45RO+ cells and CCR7-negative CD45RA+ TemRA cells. The method was immunoSEQ multiplex PCR; TCRdb's version includes in-frame clones alone and lacks a portion of them. The sample lists roughly 86,000 clones, roughly three quarters occurring once. V lost 6 bases, J lost 3 bases, and 5 bases stayed unmatched. Per germline, CDR1 SGHTA and CDR2 FQGNSA. The CDR3 has 14 residues. General study results and limits: When compared with the clonotypes that were shared by all four sorted-subset donors, the non-shared clonotypes turned out to have lower generation probabilities.

On this clone itself: Its antigen is not identified.

The sample was memory CD8+ T cells sorted from blood. Subset: CD45RO+ cells pooled with CCR7-negative TemRA cells. The genes are TRBV7-2 and TRBJ2-1; 7 nucleotides align to TRBD2. This clonotype originated in a man aged 30 to 45 in good health. Here the CDR3 DNA reads TGTGCCAGCAGGCTCGCTAGCGGCTACAATGAGCAGTTCTTC. Translation: CASRLASGYNEQFF.